Listed here is a single T cell receptor (beta chain). The data are from a study of OX40 agonist ivuxolimab in advanced cancers. Germline V gene sequence: CDR1 MDHEN, CDR2 SYDVKM. The CDR3 is 13 residues long. Deletions cut 6 bases from V and 2 bases from J, with 11 bases between. Measured with immunoSEQ multiplex PCR; TCRdb has only the in-frame clones, and not every one. The sample lists tens of thousands of clones; 84% were seen once. Here the sequenced sample was CD4+ or CD8+ T cells sorted from blood, taken in a trial of the OX40 agonist ivuxolimab. This chain joins TRBV28 and TRBJ2-7; D gene ambiguous. The receptor was isolated from an adult with an advanced solid tumor such as melanoma, head and neck, liver or kidney cancer. CDR3 sequence: CASRVAPPYEQYV. Written as DNA, the CDR3 is TGTGCCAGCAGGGTGGCGCCCCCCTACGAGCAGTACGTC.